Listed here are 4 T cell receptor beta chains from one sample, sequenced in a study of T cells in Graves' hyperthyroidism and ophthalmopathy. RNA transcripts provided the source from which TCR beta CDR3 regions were amplified. The HTBI set primed first-round TCR CDR3 RT-PCR. TCRdb independently ran MiXCR on the multiplex PCR reads; one entry per CDR3 protein. The repertoire includes almost 500,000 distinct CDR3 sequences, 20% to 25% of them detected once, and approximately 49% sits in the top ten. The sample consisted of blood. The origin of the receptors is a woman in her 70s with Graves' ophthalmopathy.

This clonotype has just a few counts. V gene TRBV5-1 combines with J gene TRBJ1-4; D is undetermined. Germline V gene sequence: CDR1 SGHRS, CDR2 YFSETQ. Trimming left V 0 bases short and J 4 bases short, with 10 bases between. The CDR3 spans 15 residues. The CDR3 DNA reads as TGCGCCAGCAGCTTGGCTACGGCCCATAATGAAAAACTGTTTTTT. Its protein is CASSLATAHNEKLFF.

This clonotype was picked up a small number of times. V gene TRBV6-5 combines with J gene TRBJ1-1, with D hard to call. V was shortened by 0 bases and J by 3 bases, with 5 bases between the two germline ends. The germline gives CDR1 MNHEY, CDR2 SVGAGI. The CDR3 has 13 residues. The CDR3 is CASSYSGYTEAFF. The CDR3 nucleotides are TGTGCCAGCAGTTACTCTGGGTACACTGAAGCTTTCTTT.

The chain carries TRBV3-1 and TRBJ1-1; D unresolved. This CDR3 has 12 amino acids. Per germline, CDR1 LGHDT and CDR2 YNNKEL (reference sequence). V was cut by 6 bases and J by 4 bases, with 9 bases left in between. The CDR3 spells CASRHSGTEAFF. The CDR3 coding sequence is TGTGCCAGCAGGCATTCTGGCACTGAAGCTTTCTTT.

This clonotype was seen a few times. This chain joins TRBV4-3 and TRBJ2-7; a possible D gene is TRBD2 (5 bases). The CDR3 runs 14 residues. Trimming took off 1 base at V and 6 bases at J, with 13 bases between the two ends. Germline V gene sequence: CDR1 LGHNA, CDR2 YSLEER. The CDR3 protein is CASSQGVGVSEQYF. The DNA of the CDR3 is TGCGCCAGCAGCCAAGGGGTGGGAGTATCCGAGCAGTACTTC.